This is a list of T cell receptor beta chains from one sample in a study of CD8 T cells in Susac syndrome. TCRdb fed the immunoSEQ multiplex PCR reads into MiXCR, producing one record per CDR3 protein. This repertoire shows 150,000 to 200,000 distinct CDR3 sequences, 85% to 95% found once; its top ten account for 0.09% to 0.095%. Sequences were obtained from CD4+ T cells from PBMCs. These receptors were obtained from a human donor with multiple sclerosis. Both conserved end residues are part of each CDR3. The order of the fields is D gene, J gene, V gene, CDR3 DNA, CDR3 protein. A D gene is named only where the DNA matches it firmly.

>.|TRBJ1-1|TRBV5-6
TGTGCCAGCAGCAAAGGTTACAGGGTCAGCACTGAAGCTTTCTTT
CASSKGYRVSTEAFF
>TRBD2|TRBJ2-3|TRBV29-1
TGCAGCGTAAAGCGGGGGGGCGCCAACACAGATACGCAGTATTTT
CSVKRGGANTDTQYF
>.|TRBJ2-5|TRBV20-1
TGCAGTGCTAGAGATCCAGAACAAGAGACCCAGTACTTC
CSARDPEQETQYF
>.|TRBJ2-7|TRBV3-1
TGTGCCAGCAGCCCCCCTGGGGGTAGGTCCTACGAGCAGTACTTC
CASSPPGGRSYEQYF
>.|TRBJ1-3|TRBV12-3/TRBV12-4
TGTGCCAGCAGTTTCGCAGGGTCGAACTCTGGAAACACCATATATTTT
CASSFAGSNSGNTIYF
>TRBD1|TRBJ1-1|TRBV5-1
TGCGCCAGCAGCTGGACAGGGGGAACCACTGAAGCTTTCTTT
CASSWTGGTTEAFF
>TRBD1|TRBJ1-4|TRBV29-1
TGCAGCGTCCAACAGGGGATCGGTGAAAAACTGTTTTTT
CSVQQGIGEKLFF
>.|TRBJ1-5|TRBV24-1
TGTGCCACCAGTGATCGACTGGGAAATCAGCCCCAGCATTTT
CATSDRLGNQPQHF
>.|TRBJ1-5|TRBV20-1
TGCAGTGCTAGTCAACCGGGAGCCGAGGGTCAGCCCCAGCATTTT
CSASQPGAEGQPQHF
>.|TRBJ2-1|TRBV29-1
TGCAGCGTCCACTCACCGACAGACAATGAGCAGTTCTTC
CSVHSPTDNEQFF
>.|TRBJ1-2|TRBV6-1
TGTGCCAGCAGTGAAGGGGGCTACACCTTC
CASSEGGYTF
>.|TRBJ1-5|TRBV12-3/TRBV12-4
TGTGCCAGCAGTTTAGATCCCAGGTACCAGCCCCAGCATTTT
CASSLDPRYQPQHF
>.|TRBJ2-1|TRBV23-1
TGCGCAGAGGGGGGGGATGAGCAGTTCTTC
CAEGGDEQFF
>TRBD1|TRBJ1-1|TRBV3-1
TGTGCCAGCAGCCAACAGGGGGCTTATGAAGCTTTCTTT
CASSQQGAYEAFF
>.|TRBJ2-3|TRBV6-5
TGTGCCAGCAGTTACGACGGCACAGATACGCAGTATTTT
CASSYDGTDTQYF
>TRBD1|TRBJ2-3|TRBV24-1
TGTGCCACCAGTGATCCCGGGACAGGGGCTGCAGATACGCAGTATTTT
CATSDPGTGAADTQYF
>.|TRBJ2-1|TRBV5-1
TGCGCCAGCAGCTTGGTAGCCAACTCCCCCGATGAGCAGTTCTTC
CASSLVANSPDEQFF